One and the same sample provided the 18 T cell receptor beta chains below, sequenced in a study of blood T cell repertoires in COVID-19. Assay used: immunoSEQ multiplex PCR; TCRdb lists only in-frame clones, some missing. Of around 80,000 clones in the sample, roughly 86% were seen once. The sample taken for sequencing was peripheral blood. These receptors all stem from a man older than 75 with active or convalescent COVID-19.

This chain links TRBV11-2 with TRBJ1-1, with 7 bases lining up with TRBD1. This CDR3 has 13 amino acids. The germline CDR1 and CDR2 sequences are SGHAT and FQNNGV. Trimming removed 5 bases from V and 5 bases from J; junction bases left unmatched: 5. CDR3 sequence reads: CASSLDRETEAFF. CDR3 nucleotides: TGTGCCAGCAGCCTCGACAGGGAAACTGAAGCTTTCTTT.

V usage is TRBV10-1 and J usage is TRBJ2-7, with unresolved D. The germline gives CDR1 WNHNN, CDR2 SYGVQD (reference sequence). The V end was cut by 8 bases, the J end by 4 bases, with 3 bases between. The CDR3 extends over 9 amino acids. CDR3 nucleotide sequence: TGCGCCAGCGTATACGAGCAGTACGTC. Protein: CASVYEQYV.

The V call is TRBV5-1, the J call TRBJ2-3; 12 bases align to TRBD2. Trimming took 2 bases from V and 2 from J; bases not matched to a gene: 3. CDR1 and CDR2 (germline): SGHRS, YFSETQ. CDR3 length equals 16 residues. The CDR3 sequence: CASSLLAGGSTDTQYF. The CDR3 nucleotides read TGCGCCAGCAGCTTACTAGCGGGAGGATCCACAGATACGCAGTATTTT.

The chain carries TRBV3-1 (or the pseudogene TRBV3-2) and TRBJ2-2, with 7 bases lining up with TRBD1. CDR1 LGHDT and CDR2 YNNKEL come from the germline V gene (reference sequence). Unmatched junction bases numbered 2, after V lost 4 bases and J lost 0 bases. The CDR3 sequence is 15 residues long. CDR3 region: CASSPDRANTGELFF. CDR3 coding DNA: TGTGCCAGCAGCCCCGACAGGGCGAACACCGGGGAGCTGTTTTTT.

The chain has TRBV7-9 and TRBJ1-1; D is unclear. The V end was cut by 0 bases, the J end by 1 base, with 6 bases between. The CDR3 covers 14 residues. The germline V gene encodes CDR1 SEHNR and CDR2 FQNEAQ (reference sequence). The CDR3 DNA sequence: TGTGCCAGCAGCTTAGCGGGCCGGAACACTGAAGCTTTCTTT. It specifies CASSLAGRNTEAFF.

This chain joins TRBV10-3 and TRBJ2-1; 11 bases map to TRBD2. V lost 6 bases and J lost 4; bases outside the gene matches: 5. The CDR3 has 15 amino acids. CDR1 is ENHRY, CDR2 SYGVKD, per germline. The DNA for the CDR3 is TGTGCCATCAGCCTGACTAGCGGGATTTACAATGAGCAGTTCTTC. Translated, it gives CAISLTSGIYNEQFF.

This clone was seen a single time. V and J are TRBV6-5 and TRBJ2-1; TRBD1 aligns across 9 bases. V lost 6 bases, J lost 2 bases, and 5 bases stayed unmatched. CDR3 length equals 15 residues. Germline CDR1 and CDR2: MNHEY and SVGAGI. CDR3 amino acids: CASREDRGAYNEQFF. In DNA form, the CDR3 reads TGTGCCAGCAGAGAGGACAGGGGTGCCTACAATGAGCAGTTCTTC.

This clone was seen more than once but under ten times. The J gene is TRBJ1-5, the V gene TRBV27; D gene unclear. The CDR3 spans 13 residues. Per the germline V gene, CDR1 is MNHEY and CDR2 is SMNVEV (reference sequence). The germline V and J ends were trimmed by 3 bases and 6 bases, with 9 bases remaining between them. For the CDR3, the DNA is TGTGCCAGCAGTTTTCAGGCTACTCAGCCCCAGCATTTT. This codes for CASSFQATQPQHF.

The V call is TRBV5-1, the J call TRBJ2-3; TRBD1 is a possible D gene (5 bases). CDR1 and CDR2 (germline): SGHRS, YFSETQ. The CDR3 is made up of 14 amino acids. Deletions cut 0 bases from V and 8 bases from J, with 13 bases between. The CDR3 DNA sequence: TGCGCCAGCAGCTTGGACAGGTTCCAAGCTACGCAGTATTTT. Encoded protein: CASSLDRFQATQYF.

CDR3 loop: CATSVALEQFF. CDR3 nucleotide sequence: TGTGCCACCAGCGTGGCCCTTGAGCAGTTCTTC. V and J are TRBV24-1 and TRBJ2-1; D is unresolved. V was shortened by 7 bases and J by 9 bases, with 9 bases between the two germline ends. Germline lookup yields CDR1 KGHDR and CDR2 SFDVKD. The CDR3 covers 11 residues.

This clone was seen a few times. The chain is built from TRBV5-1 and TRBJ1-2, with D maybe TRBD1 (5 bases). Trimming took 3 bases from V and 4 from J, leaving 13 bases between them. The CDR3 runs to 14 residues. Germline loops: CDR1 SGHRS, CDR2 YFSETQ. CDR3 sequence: CASSSPSGAYGYTF. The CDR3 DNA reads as TGCGCCAGCAGCTCCCCCAGTGGGGCCTATGGCTACACCTTC.

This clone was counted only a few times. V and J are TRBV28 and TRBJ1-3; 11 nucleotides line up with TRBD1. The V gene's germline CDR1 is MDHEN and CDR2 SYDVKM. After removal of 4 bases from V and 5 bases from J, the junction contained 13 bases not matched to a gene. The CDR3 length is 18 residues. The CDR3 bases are TGTGCCAGCAGTTCCCAAAGAACCGGGACAGGGGGTAGAAACACCATATATTTT. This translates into CASSSQRTGTGGRNTIYF.

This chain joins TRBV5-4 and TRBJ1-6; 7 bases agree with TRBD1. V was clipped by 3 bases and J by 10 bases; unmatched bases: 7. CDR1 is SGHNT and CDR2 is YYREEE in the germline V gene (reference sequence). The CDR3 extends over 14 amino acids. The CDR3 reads CASSSPGQTSPLHF. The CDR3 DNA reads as TGTGCCAGCAGCTCGCCGGGACAGACATCACCCCTCCACTTT.

This CDR3 reads CSVARGGLPNEQFF. Written as DNA, the CDR3 is TGCAGCGTTGCTCGGGGGGGCCTTCCCAATGAGCAGTTCTTC. The chain joins TRBV29-1 to TRBJ2-1; 8 positions agree with TRBD2. The junction had 8 bases not matched to a gene; V was cut back by 4 bases and J by 6 bases. Per germline, CDR1 SQVTM and CDR2 ANQGSEA. The CDR3 spans 14 residues.

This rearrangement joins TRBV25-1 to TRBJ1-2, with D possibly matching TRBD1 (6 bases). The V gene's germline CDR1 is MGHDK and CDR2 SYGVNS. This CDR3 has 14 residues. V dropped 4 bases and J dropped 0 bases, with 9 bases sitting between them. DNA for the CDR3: TGTGCCAGCAGTGCAAGGGACACTAACTATGGCTACACCTTC. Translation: CASSARDTNYGYTF.

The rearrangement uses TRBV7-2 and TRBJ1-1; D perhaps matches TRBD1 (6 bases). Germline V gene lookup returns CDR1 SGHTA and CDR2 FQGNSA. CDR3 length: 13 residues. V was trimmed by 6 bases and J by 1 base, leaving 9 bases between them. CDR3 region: CASSGQTNTEAFF. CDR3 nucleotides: TGTGCCAGCAGTGGACAGACGAACACTGAAGCTTTCTTT.

CDR3 in amino acids: CASSQGISTGELFF. Here the CDR3 DNA reads TGTGCCAGTAGCCAGGGTATTTCCACCGGGGAGCTGTTTTTT. This chain connects TRBV19 to TRBJ2-2; possibly TRBD1 for D (5 bases). V lost 6 bases and J lost 4, with 12 bases in between. In germline, CDR1 is LNHDA, CDR2 SQIVND (reference sequence). This CDR3 spans 14 amino acids.

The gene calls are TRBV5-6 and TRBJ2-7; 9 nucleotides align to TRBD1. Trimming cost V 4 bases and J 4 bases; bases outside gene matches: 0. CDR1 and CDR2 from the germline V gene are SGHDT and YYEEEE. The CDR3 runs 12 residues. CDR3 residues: CASSDRGYEQYV. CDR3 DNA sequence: TGTGCCAGCAGCGACAGGGGGTACGAGCAGTACGTC.